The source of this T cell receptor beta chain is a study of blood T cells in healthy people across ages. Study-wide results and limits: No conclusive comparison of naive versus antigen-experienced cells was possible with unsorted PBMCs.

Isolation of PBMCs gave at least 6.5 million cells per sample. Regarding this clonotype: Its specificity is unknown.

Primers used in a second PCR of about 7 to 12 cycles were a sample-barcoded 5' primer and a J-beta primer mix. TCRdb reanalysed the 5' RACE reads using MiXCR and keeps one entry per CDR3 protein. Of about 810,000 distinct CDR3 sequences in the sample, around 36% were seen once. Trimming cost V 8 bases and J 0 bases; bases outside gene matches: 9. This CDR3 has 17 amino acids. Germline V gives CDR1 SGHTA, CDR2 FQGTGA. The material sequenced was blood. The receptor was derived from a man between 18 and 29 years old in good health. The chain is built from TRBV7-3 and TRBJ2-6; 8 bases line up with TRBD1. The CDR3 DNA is TGTGCCAGCTCCCGGACAGGGAGTTCCTCTGGGGCCAACGTCCTGACTTTC. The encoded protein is CASSRTGSSSGANVLTF.